This TCR beta chain was recovered during a study of blood T cells in healthy people across ages. General study results and limits: Strong correlation linked observed beta diversity and percent naive T cells.

A sample-barcoded 5' primer and a J-beta primer mix were used in a second PCR of roughly 6 to 11 cycles. One entry per CDR3 protein results from TCRdb running MiXCR on the 5' RACE reads. The sample has some 1.5 million distinct CDR3 sequences, less than 45% seen once. Trimming took off 3 bases at V and 2 bases at J, with 11 bases between the two ends. CDR1 and CDR2 (germline): LGHDT, YNNKEL (reference sequence). This CDR3 has 16 amino acids. This clonotype was seen a few times. Its matching antigen is unknown. The chain uses TRBV3-1 and TRBJ2-6; D is unclear. Source material: blood. The TCR sequence derives from a woman in her late teens or twenties in good health. In nucleotides, the CDR3 is TGTGCCAGCAGCCACCCATACGAACCTGGGGCCAACGTCCTGACTTTC. Amino acid sequence: CASSHPYEPGANVLTF.